These 19 T cell receptor beta chains were sequenced from one sample in a study of immune evolution from preneoplasia to lung adenocarcinoma (dated by TCRdb to about 2021). Receptor libraries were prepared by the immunoSEQ multiplex PCR assay. As stored in TCRdb, this immuneACCESS dataset retains in-frame rearrangements with V and J assigned. A fraction of the clones does not appear; measured against another copy, unresolved V genes explain less than half of the discrepancy, and the remainder lacks a known reason. The sample contains approximately 17,000 clones, roughly 90% of them found a single time. Just over 2.5% of the sample lies in the top ten. Sequencing was done on a sample of FFPE invasive lung adenocarcinoma tissue. The sample's cell subset or site label is to be understood as: frankly invasive lung adenocarcinoma (ADC). The source is a person aged 70 to 79 with invasive lung adenocarcinoma.

On this clone itself: At one end, the junction sequence differs from germline, possibly due to a read error. The rearrangement uses TRBV5-1 and TRBJ2-2, with TRBD1 matching 12 bases. The CDR3 extends over 15 amino acids. The germline V gene has CDR1 SGHRS and CDR2 YFSETQ. The CDR3 region is CASSAGTGGTGELFF. The CDR3 DNA sequence: TGCGCCAGCAGCGCCGGGACAGGGGGCACCGGGGAGTTGTTTTTT.

V gene TRBV2 combines with J gene TRBJ1-2; no clear D. CDR3 length equals 13 residues. The V end was cut by 3 bases, the J end by 5 bases, with 10 bases between. Germline V CDR1 and CDR2: SNHLY, FYNNEI. The CDR3 loop reads CASSERLEYGYTF. DNA for the CDR3: TGTGCCAGCAGTGAGAGGTTAGAGTATGGCTACACCTTC.

V is TRBV2 and J is TRBJ2-5; 10 bases are a match to TRBD2. V lost 5 bases, J lost 3 bases, and 3 bases stayed unmatched. CDR1 is SNHLY and CDR2 is FYNNEI in the germline V gene. This CDR3 comprises 14 residues. This chain's CDR3 is CASSRTSGEETQYF. The CDR3 bases are TGTGCCAGCAGTAGAACTAGCGGGGAAGAGACCCAGTACTTC.

V and J are TRBV2 and TRBJ2-1; D is unclear. The CDR3 sequence is 15 residues long. V was pared by 8 bases and J by 0 bases, with 14 bases between. Germline loops: CDR1 SNHLY, CDR2 FYNNEI. This CDR3 reads CASYSRGSSYNEQFF. CDR3 nucleotides: TGTGCCAGCTACTCGCGCGGAAGCTCCTACAATGAGCAGTTCTTC. Full variable domain (outside the CDR3, taken from reference TRBV2 and TRBJ2-1): EPEVTQTPSHQVTQMGQEVILRCVPISNHLYFYWYRQILGQKVEFLVSFYNNEISEKSEIFDDQFSVERPDGSNFTLKIRSTKLEDSAMYFCASYSRGSSYNEQFFGPGTRLTVL.

The gene calls are TRBV2 and TRBJ2-7, with a tentative D call TRBD2 (5 bases). This CDR3 spans 12 amino acids. The V and J ends lost 7 bases and 5 bases respectively, with 12 bases between them. The germline CDR1 and CDR2 sequences are SNHLY and FYNNEI. This CDR3 reads CASIWSRDEQYF. In DNA, the CDR3 is TGTGCCAGCATCTGGTCGAGGGACGAGCAGTACTTC.

The chain is built from TRBV29-1 and TRBJ1-1, with D possibly being TRBD1 (5 bases). From germline, CDR1 is SQVTM and CDR2 ANQGSEA. The CDR3 has 13 amino acids. Trimming took 6 bases from V and 1 from J, leaving 12 bases between them. The CDR3 region is CSVTETPNTEAFF. CDR3 nucleotide sequence: TGCAGCGTGACAGAGACCCCGAACACTGAAGCTTTCTTT.

This clone showed up just a few times. J is TRBJ2-6 and V is TRBV5-8; the D gene is possibly TRBD1 (5 bases). The CDR3 extends over 15 amino acids. V lost 4 bases and J 2 bases, leaving 10 bases between the germline ends. Germline lookup yields CDR1 SGHTS and CDR2 YDEGEE. CDR3 amino acids: CASSIETAGANVLTF. In DNA form, the CDR3 reads TGTGCCAGCAGCATCGAGACAGCTGGGGCCAACGTCCTGACTTTC. The whole variable domain, remainder taken from reference TRBV5-8 and TRBJ2-6, is EAGVTQSPTHLIKTRGQQATLRCSPISGHTSVYWYQQALGLGLQFLLWYDEGEERNRGNFPPRFSGRQFPNYSSELNVNALELEDSALYLCASSIETAGANVLTFGAGSRLTVL.

In its sample, this clone was seen once. The chain is built from TRBV11-2 and TRBJ2-3; D not certain. Trimming left V 5 bases short and J 8 bases short, with 17 bases between. CDR3 length: 14 amino acids. Germline V gives CDR1 SGHAT, CDR2 FQNNGV. The CDR3 sequence is CASSAVVGTGTQYF. CDR3 sequence (DNA): TGTGCCAGCAGCGCGGTGGTGGGCACGGGTACGCAGTATTTT.

This clone was seen a single time. The chain couples TRBV29-1 to TRBJ2-7, with 7 nucleotides matching TRBD1. There are 13 residues in the CDR3. Trimming removed 6 bases from V and 0 bases from J; junction bases left unmatched: 5. The V gene's germline CDR1 is SQVTM and CDR2 ANQGSEA. The chain's CDR3 is CSVRGLYSYEQYF. CDR3 nucleotides: TGCAGCGTGAGGGGGCTTTACTCCTACGAGCAGTACTTC.

The chain carries TRBV5-1 and TRBJ1-3; no definite D call. V was shortened by 3 bases and J by 0 bases, with 10 bases between the two germline ends. The CDR3 contains 15 residues. In germline, CDR1 is SGHRS, CDR2 YFSETQ. The CDR3 sequence is CASSSSGNSGNTIYF. CDR3 DNA sequence: TGCGCCAGCAGCTCCTCCGGGAACTCTGGAAACACCATATATTTT. Full variable domain (rest looked up from reference TRBV5-1 and TRBJ1-3): KAGVTQTPRYLIKTRGQQVTLSCSPISGHRSVSWYQQTPGQGLQFLFEYFSETQRNKGNFPGRFSGRQFSNSRSEMNVSTLELGDSALYLCASSSSGNSGNTIYFGEGSWLTVV.

In this sample, this clone turned up a few times. The rearrangement links TRBV10-3 to TRBJ2-3, with 8 bases matching TRBD2. This CDR3 is built from 16 residues. V gave up 2 bases and J gave up 6 bases; unmatched junction bases: 10. CDR1 and CDR2 from the germline V gene are ENHRY and SYGVKD. Here the CDR3 reads CAISETRGGLGDTQYF. The CDR3 nucleotides read TGTGCCATCAGTGAGACCCGGGGGGGCCTGGGGGATACGCAGTATTTT.

This chain joins TRBV7-6 and TRBJ2-6, with D unresolved. CDR1 is SGHVS and CDR2 is FNYEAQ in the germline V gene. The V end was cut by 5 bases, the J end by 2 bases, with 7 bases between. This CDR3 has 14 residues. The CDR3 spells CASSVYTGANVLTF. CDR3 coding DNA: TGTGCCAGCAGCGTATACACTGGGGCCAACGTCCTGACTTTC.

This clone was recorded once. The chain is built from TRBV27 and TRBJ1-2, with D perhaps matching TRBD1 (6 bases). This CDR3 spans 13 amino acids. Between the trimmed V and J ends, which lost 8 bases and 7 bases, there was a span of 17 bases. Germline V gene sequence: CDR1 MNHEY, CDR2 SMNVEV (reference sequence). The CDR3 here is CASSLRGEAGYTF. CDR3 DNA sequence: TGTGCCAGCTCCCTTAGGGGGGAGGCTGGCTACACCTTC.

V and J are TRBV29-1 and TRBJ2-7; D could derive from TRBD1 or TRBD2 (6 bases each). Germline lookup yields CDR1 SQVTM and CDR2 ANQGSEA. The germline V and J ends were trimmed by 0 bases and 5 bases, with 11 bases remaining between them. The CDR3 spans 13 residues. The CDR3 spells CSVEDGGRDEQYF. In DNA form, the CDR3 reads TGCAGCGTTGAAGACGGGGGCCGGGACGAGCAGTACTTC.

This chain links TRBV2 with TRBJ2-1; 7 nucleotides align to TRBD2. This CDR3 comprises 16 residues. Trimming at V came to 6 bases and at J to 0 bases, leaving 8 bases not matched to a gene. Germline CDR1 reads SNHLY; CDR2 reads FYNNEI. In DNA, the CDR3 is TGTGCCAGCAGGAGATCACTAGCGAGCTCCTACAATGAGCAGTTCTTC. The encoded protein is CASRRSLASSYNEQFF.

The chain has TRBV28 and TRBJ1-1, with TRBD1 matching over 9 bases. V was pared by 4 bases and J by 2 bases, with 11 bases of the junction left unmatched. Germline lookup yields CDR1 MDHEN and CDR2 SYDVKM. The CDR3 is made up of 17 amino acids. CDR3 bases: TGTGCCAGCAGTTCCCGGGACAGGGCCCGGTTAAACACTGAAGCTTTCTTT. The encoded protein is CASSSRDRARLNTEAFF.

The chain has TRBV28 and TRBJ1-1, with D uncertain. Germline V CDR1 and CDR2: MDHEN, SYDVKM. V lost 5 bases, J lost 1 base, and 11 bases lay in between. The CDR3 is made up of 14 amino acids. The CDR3 reads CASSLLGGNTEAFF. Here the CDR3 DNA reads TGTGCCAGCAGTCTGCTTGGCGGGAACACTGAAGCTTTCTTT.

This clone was seen only once. The V call is TRBV11-2, the J call TRBJ2-1; D call uncertain. The CDR3 spans 15 residues. Germline V CDR1 and CDR2: SGHAT, FQNNGV. V was pared by 3 bases and J by 3 bases, with 12 bases between. The CDR3 region is CASSFGRLNYNEQFF. In DNA, the CDR3 is TGTGCCAGCAGCTTTGGCAGACTGAACTACAATGAGCAGTTCTTC.

V is TRBV15 and J is TRBJ1-5; D may be TRBD1 (6 bases). V was shortened by 5 bases and J by 4 bases, with 15 bases between the two germline ends. This CDR3 spans 15 amino acids. CDR1 LNHNV and CDR2 YYDKDF come from the germline V gene (reference sequence). CDR3: CATSPSGTGNQPQHF. CDR3 in DNA: TGTGCCACCAGCCCCTCGGGTACAGGGAATCAGCCCCAGCATTTT.